The 14 T cell receptor beta chains given below trace back to one sample, sequenced in a study of control samples from healthy donors and cancer patients. Assay used: immunoSEQ multiplex PCR; TCRdb lists only in-frame clones, some missing. The table includes about 60,000 clones, 88% detected once. The material sequenced was blood. The receptors come from a man over 45 in good health.

The rearrangement uses TRBV7-2 and TRBJ2-3; the D gene is possibly TRBD1 (6 bases). Germline V CDR1 and CDR2: SGHTA, FQGNSA. V lost 5 bases and J 3 bases, leaving 21 bases between the germline ends. The CDR3 is made up of 17 amino acids. The chain's CDR3 is CASSPWDNIVWTDTQYF. In DNA, the CDR3 is TGTGCCAGCAGCCCCTGGGACAACATAGTATGGACAGATACGCAGTATTTT.

This clone occurred once. The chain employs TRBV10-1 and TRBJ2-1; D might be TRBD2 (6 bases). CDR1 is WNHNN and CDR2 is SYGVQD in the germline V gene (reference sequence). The CDR3 runs to 13 residues. Trimming removed 5 bases from V and 7 bases from J, with 12 bases in between. The CDR3 DNA follows: TGCGCCAGCAGTAATGCCGCGGGAAATGAGCAGTTCTTC. Its protein is CASSNAAGNEQFF.

J is TRBJ1-6 and V is TRBV6-5; 7 positions match TRBD1. Germline V gene data show CDR1 as MNHEY and CDR2 as SVGAGI. The trim removed 0 bases at V and 7 bases at J, leaving 6 bases unmatched. This CDR3 comprises 16 residues. This CDR3 reads CASSYSTGRGNSPLHF. CDR3 nucleotides: TGTGCCAGCAGTTACTCGACAGGGAGAGGAAATTCACCCCTCCACTTT.

The chain is built from TRBV9 and TRBJ1-1; a possible D gene is TRBD1 (6 bases). This CDR3 spans 17 amino acids. Germline V gives CDR1 SGDLS, CDR2 YYNGEE. Between the trimmed V and J ends, which lost 3 bases and 4 bases, there was a span of 22 bases. CDR3 bases: TGTGCCAGCAGCGCGACCAGTTCCAGGGGTTTCGGCACTGAAGCTTTCTTT. Its protein product is CASSATSSRGFGTEAFF.

This chain uses TRBV9 with TRBJ2-2; tentatively, D is TRBD1 (6 bases). Trimming left V 4 bases short and J 3 bases short, with 19 bases between. Germline V lookup: CDR1 SGDLS, CDR2 YYNGEE. The CDR3 has 17 amino acids. CDR3 nucleotide sequence: TGTGCCAGCAGCTTCCTCTCGGACAGTCAACACACCGGGGAGCTGTTTTTT. Encoded protein: CASSFLSDSQHTGELFF.

This clone appeared a single time. The rearrangement joins TRBV29-1 to TRBJ2-5; TRBD1 is a possible D gene (7 bases). Germline V gives CDR1 SQVTM, CDR2 ANQGSEA. The CDR3 has 12 residues. The V end was cut by 3 bases, the J end by 5 bases, with 10 bases between. The CDR3 coding sequence is TGCAGCGTTGACAGGGGGAGGGAGACCCAGTACTTC. This sequence encodes CSVDRGRETQYF. The whole variable domain, filled in from reference TRBV29-1 and TRBJ2-5, reads SAVISQKPSRDICQRGTSLTIQCQVDSQVTMMFWYRQQPGQSLTLIATANQGSEATYESGFVIDKFPISRPNLTFSTLTVSNMSPEDSSIYLCSVDRGRETQYFGPGTRLLVL.

The chain carries TRBV7-9 and TRBJ2-7; D may be TRBD2 (5 bases). From germline, CDR1 is SEHNR and CDR2 FQNEAQ (reference sequence). The CDR3 runs to 12 residues. Trimming shortened V by 5 bases and J by 3 bases, and 8 bases separated the two germline ends. The CDR3 protein is CASSVDYYEQYF. The DNA of the CDR3 is TGTGCCAGCAGCGTAGACTACTACGAGCAGTACTTC.

This chain links TRBV28 with TRBJ2-7; 7 bases are shared with TRBD2. The CDR3 covers 14 residues. The V gene end was trimmed by 4 bases and the J gene end by 0 bases; junction bases not matched to a gene: 3. The germline V gene encodes CDR1 MDHEN and CDR2 SYDVKM. Here the CDR3 DNA reads TGTGCCAGCAGTTGGGAGCGGGACTCCTACGAGCAGTACTTC. Translation: CASSWERDSYEQYF.

The sample holds a few counts of this clone. The genes are TRBV15 and TRBJ1-5; maybe TRBD1 (5 bases). CDR3 size: 15 residues. Germline CDR1 is LNHNV and CDR2 is YYDKDF (reference sequence). Trimming left V 3 bases short and J 6 bases short, with 15 bases between. The CDR3 reads CATSREHRGSQPQHF. Here the CDR3 DNA reads TGTGCCACCAGCAGGGAACACCGGGGGAGTCAGCCCCAGCATTTT.

The chain couples TRBV28 to TRBJ1-3; TRBD1 might be the D (5 bases). The germline V gene encodes CDR1 MDHEN and CDR2 SYDVKM. This CDR3 has 17 amino acids. Between the trimmed V and J ends, which lost 3 bases and 1 base, there was a span of 16 bases. CDR3 nucleotide sequence: TGTGCCAGCAGTTTGGTCCAGGGTTCCCTTTCTGGAAACACCATATATTTT. Translated: CASSLVQGSLSGNTIYF.

The chain joins TRBV18 to TRBJ2-2, with 11 bases aligning to TRBD2. V was clipped by 3 bases and J by 8 bases; unmatched bases: 5. Germline V lookup: CDR1 KGHSH, CDR2 LQKENI. There are 15 residues in the CDR3. The CDR3 coding sequence is TGTGCCAGCTCACCGGCTAGCGGGAGGCCAGGGGAGCTGTTTTTT. Translated: CASSPASGRPGELFF.

The chain joins TRBV5-1 to TRBJ2-1, with 13 positions matching TRBD2. J was trimmed by 5 bases and V by 3 bases; bases with no gene match: 8. Germline V gene lookup returns CDR1 SGHRS and CDR2 YFSETQ. This CDR3 contains 17 residues. The CDR3 here is CASSSGPGTSGNNEQFF. In DNA form, the CDR3 reads TGCGCCAGCAGCTCCGGCCCCGGGACTAGCGGGAACAATGAGCAGTTCTTC.

The V and J genes are TRBV9 and TRBJ2-2, with a possible D match to TRBD2 (6 bases). Per the germline V gene, CDR1 is SGDLS and CDR2 is YYNGEE. CDR3 size: 14 residues. V lost 0 bases to trimming and J lost 3 bases, with 6 bases between them. Here the CDR3 DNA reads TGTGCCAGCAGCGTAGGGGGGGACACCGGGGAGCTGTTTTTT. Translating gives CASSVGGDTGELFF.

This rearrangement joins TRBV3-1 (or the pseudogene TRBV3-2) to TRBJ1-1; a weak D match, TRBD1 (6 bases). Germline loops: CDR1 LGHDT, CDR2 YNNKEL (reference sequence). The length of the CDR3 is 18 residues. With 1 base removed from V and 0 bases from J, the gap between germline ends came to 18 bases. The CDR3 DNA follows: TGTGCCAGCAGCCAAGCGGGGTACATAACAGGGATGAACACTGAAGCTTTCTTT. Translating it yields CASSQAGYITGMNTEAFF.